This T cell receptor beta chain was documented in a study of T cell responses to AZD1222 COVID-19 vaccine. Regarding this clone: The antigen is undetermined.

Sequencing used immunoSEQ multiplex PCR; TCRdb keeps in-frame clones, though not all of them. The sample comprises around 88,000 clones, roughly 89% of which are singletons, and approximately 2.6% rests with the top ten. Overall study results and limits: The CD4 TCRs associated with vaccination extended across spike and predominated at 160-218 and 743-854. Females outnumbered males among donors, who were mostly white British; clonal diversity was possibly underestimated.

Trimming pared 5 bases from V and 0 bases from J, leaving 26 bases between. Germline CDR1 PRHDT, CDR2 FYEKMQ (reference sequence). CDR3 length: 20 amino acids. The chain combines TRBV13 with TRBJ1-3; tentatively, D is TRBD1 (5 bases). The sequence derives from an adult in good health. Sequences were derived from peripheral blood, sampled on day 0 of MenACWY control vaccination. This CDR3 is CASSTGTSLGGWSSGNTIYF. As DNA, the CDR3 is TGTGCCAGCAGCACTGGGACTTCCCTTGGGGGATGGTCCTCTGGAAACACCATATATTTT. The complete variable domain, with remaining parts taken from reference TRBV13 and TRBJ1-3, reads AAGVIQSPRHLIKEKRETATLKCYPIPRHDTVYWYQQGPGQDPQFLISFYEKMQSDKGSIPDRFSAQQFSDYHSELNMSSLELGDSALYFCASSTGTSLGGWSSGNTIYFGEGSWLTVV.